This T cell receptor (beta chain) was recorded in a study of follicular helper T cells after annual influenza vaccination. About the research overall: After each seasonal flu vaccination, blood came on days 0, 7 and 28.

The CDR3 is made up of 15 amino acids. Germline V gives CDR1 SGHRS, CDR2 YFSETQ. V was trimmed by 3 bases and J by 0 bases, leaving 10 bases between them. Measured with immunoSEQ multiplex PCR; TCRdb has only the in-frame clones, and not every one. The sample gives 3,000 to 4,000 clones, roughly 82% of which show up once; 0.83% is in the top ten. Time point meaning: 2014-2015 season, 7 days after vaccination. The material was CXCR5- memory CD4+ T cells sorted from blood, obtained 7 days after influenza vaccination. This receptor was obtained from an adult who received the influenza vaccine. The chain uses TRBV5-1 and TRBJ2-1, with D maybe TRBD2 (5 bases). For the CDR3, the DNA is TGCGCCAGCAGCTCCGCGGGTCACTCCTACAATGAGCAGTTCTTC. Translated, it gives CASSSAGHSYNEQFF.